The 6 T cell receptor beta chains below were found in one sample sequenced in a study of cytomegalovirus exposure and HLA in healthy donors. The PCR had 60 Vbeta and 13 Jbeta primers. This table comes from immunoSEQ multiplex PCR, and its TCRdb copy is limited to in-frame clones, with some not included. The data contain more than 130,000 clones, roughly 80% of them seen just once; the ten biggest clones take up about 5.3%. The sample taken for sequencing was PBMCs. Receptors originate from a woman aged 50 to 60 in good health and CMV-seronegative.

This sequence joins TRBV27 and TRBJ1-2; tentative D call: TRBD1 (5 bases). This CDR3 comprises 13 residues. Germline CDR1 MNHEY, CDR2 SMNVEV (reference sequence). V was trimmed by 5 bases and J by 8 bases, leaving 15 bases between them. The CDR3 reads CASSPGGRRGYTF. The CDR3, as DNA: TGTGCCAGCAGTCCGGGGGGGAGGAGGGGCTACACCTTC.

This clone was detected only once. This sequence joins TRBV29-1 and TRBJ2-3, with 10 bases that match TRBD1. The germline gives CDR1 SQVTM, CDR2 ANQGSEA. The junction had 6 bases not matched to a gene; V was cut back by 6 bases and J by 0 bases. CDR3 length: 15 amino acids. The CDR3 sequence: CSVKGDRGSTDTQYF. The CDR3 bases are TGCAGCGTCAAGGGGGACAGGGGCAGCACAGATACGCAGTATTTT.

V usage is TRBV6-6 and J usage is TRBJ2-2; the D gene is possibly TRBD2 (5 bases). V lost 5 bases, J lost 1 base, and 11 bases lay in between. CDR3 length: 15 amino acids. Germline V gene data show CDR1 as MNHNY and CDR2 as SVGAGI (reference sequence). The CDR3 loop is CASSREGVNTGELFF. The CDR3, as DNA: TGTGCCAGCAGTCGGGAAGGAGTGAACACCGGGGAGCTGTTTTTT.

This clone came up a few times. This sequence joins TRBV19 and TRBJ2-5; 9 bases agree with TRBD2. The J segment lost 5 bases and the V segment lost 4 bases, leaving 8 bases of the junction unmatched. The germline V gene encodes CDR1 LNHDA and CDR2 SQIVND (reference sequence). The CDR3 length is 15 residues. The CDR3 protein is CASSRAGGPWETQYF. The DNA for the CDR3 is TGTGCCAGTAGTAGGGCGGGGGGGCCTTGGGAGACCCAGTACTTC.

CDR3 sequence: CASTPNRSGGGEQYF. CDR3 nucleotides: TGTGCCAGCACCCCAAATCGTTCGGGCGGGGGAGAGCAGTACTTC. The chain uses TRBV11-2 and TRBJ2-7; 7 bases align to TRBD2. The germline V gene has CDR1 SGHAT and CDR2 FQNNGV. V lost 7 bases, J lost 7 bases, and 16 bases stayed unmatched. The CDR3 runs to 15 residues.

V is TRBV4-3 and J is TRBJ1-4, with TRBD1 identical over 8 bases. V dropped 6 bases and J dropped 8; count of bases not matched to a gene: 11. CDR1 is LGHNA, CDR2 YSLEER, per germline. The CDR3 totals 15 residues. CDR3 protein: CASRGSTGVSEKLFF. The CDR3 DNA is TGCGCCAGCAGGGGTTCGACAGGGGTAAGCGAAAAACTGTTTTTT.